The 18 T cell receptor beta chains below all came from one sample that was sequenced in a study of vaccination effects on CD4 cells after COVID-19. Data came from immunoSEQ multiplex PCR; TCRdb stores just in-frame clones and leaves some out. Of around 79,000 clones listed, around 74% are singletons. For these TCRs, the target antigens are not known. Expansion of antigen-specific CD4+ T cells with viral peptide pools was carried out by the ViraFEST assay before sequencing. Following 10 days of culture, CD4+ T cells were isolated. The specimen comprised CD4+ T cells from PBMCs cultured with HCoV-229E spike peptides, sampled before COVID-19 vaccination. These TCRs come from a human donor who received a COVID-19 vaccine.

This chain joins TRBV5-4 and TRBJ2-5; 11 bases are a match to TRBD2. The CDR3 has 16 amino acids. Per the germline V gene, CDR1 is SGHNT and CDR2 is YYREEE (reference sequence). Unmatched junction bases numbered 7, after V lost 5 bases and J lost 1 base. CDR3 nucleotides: TGTGCCAGCAGTCGGGCTAGCGGGGGGTCCCAAGAGACCCAGTACTTC. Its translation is CASSRASGGSQETQYF.

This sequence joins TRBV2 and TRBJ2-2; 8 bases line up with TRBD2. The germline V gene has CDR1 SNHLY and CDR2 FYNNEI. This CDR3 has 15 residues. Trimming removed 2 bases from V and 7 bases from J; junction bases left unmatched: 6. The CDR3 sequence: CASSELAGSVGELFF. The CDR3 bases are TGTGCCAGCAGTGAATTAGCGGGGTCGGTCGGGGAGCTGTTTTTT.

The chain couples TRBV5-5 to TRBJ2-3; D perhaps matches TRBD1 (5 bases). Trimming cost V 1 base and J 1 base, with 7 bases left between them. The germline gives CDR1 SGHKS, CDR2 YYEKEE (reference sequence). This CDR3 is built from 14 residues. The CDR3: CASSLSTGTDTQYF. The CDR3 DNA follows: TGTGCCAGCAGCTTGTCGACAGGCACAGATACGCAGTATTTT.

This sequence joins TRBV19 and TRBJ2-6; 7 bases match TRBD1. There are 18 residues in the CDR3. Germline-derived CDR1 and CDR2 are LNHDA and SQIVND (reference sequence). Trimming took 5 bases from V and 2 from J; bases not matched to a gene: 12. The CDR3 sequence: CASSPSTGSPPGANVLTF. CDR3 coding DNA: TGTGCCAGTAGTCCCTCGACAGGGTCCCCGCCTGGGGCCAACGTCCTGACTTTC.

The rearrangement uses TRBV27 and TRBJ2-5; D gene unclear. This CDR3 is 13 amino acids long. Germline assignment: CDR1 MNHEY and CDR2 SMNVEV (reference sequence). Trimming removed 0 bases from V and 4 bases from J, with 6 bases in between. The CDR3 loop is CASSLSLLETQYF. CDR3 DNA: TGTGCCAGCAGTTTATCGTTACTAGAGACCCAGTACTTC.

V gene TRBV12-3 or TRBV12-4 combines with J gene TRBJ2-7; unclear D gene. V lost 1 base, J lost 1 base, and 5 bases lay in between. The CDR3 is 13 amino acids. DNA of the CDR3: TGTGCCAGCAGTTTAGGGGCGTCCTACGAGCAGTACGTC. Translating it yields CASSLGASYEQYV.

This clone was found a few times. The CDR3 DNA is TGTGCTAGTGGTTTTTCTGGGGCCAACGTCCTGACTTTC. It yields the protein CASGFSGANVLTF. The chain combines TRBV12-5 with TRBJ2-6; no reliable D call. The CDR3 consists of 13 residues. Per germline, CDR1 LGHNT and CDR2 FRNRAP. The V and J ends lost 3 bases and 1 base respectively, with 1 base between them. The full variable domain, rest sourced from reference TRBV12-5 and TRBJ2-6, is DARVTQTPRHKVTEMGQEVTMRCQPILGHNTVFWYRQTMMQGLELLAYFRNRAPLDDSGMPKDRFSAEMPDATLATLKIQPSEPRDSAVYFCASGFSGANVLTFGAGSRLTVL.

This CDR3 reads CASRPNYRGPEAFF. The CDR3 DNA sequence: TGTGCCAGCAGACCGAACTACAGGGGCCCTGAAGCTTTCTTT. The chain carries TRBV6-5 and TRBJ1-1, with 7 bases that match TRBD1. In germline, CDR1 is MNHEY, CDR2 SVGAGI. The ends lost 6 bases at V and 6 bases at J; junction bases unmatched: 10. The CDR3 runs to 14 residues.

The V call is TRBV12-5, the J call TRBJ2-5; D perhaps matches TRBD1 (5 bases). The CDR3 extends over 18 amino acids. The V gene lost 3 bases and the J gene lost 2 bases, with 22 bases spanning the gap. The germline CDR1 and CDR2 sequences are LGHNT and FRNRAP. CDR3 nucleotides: TGTGCTAGTGGTTTCACTCACGATGGCAGGGCTACTCAAGAGACCCAGTACTTC. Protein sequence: CASGFTHDGRATQETQYF.

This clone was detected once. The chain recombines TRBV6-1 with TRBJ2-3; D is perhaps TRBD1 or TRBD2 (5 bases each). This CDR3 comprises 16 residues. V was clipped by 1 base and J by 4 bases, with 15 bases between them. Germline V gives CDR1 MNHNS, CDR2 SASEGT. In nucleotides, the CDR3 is TGTGCCAGCAGTGAAGATAGGTTGGGGGTCCCAGATACGCAGTATTTT. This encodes CASSEDRLGVPDTQYF.

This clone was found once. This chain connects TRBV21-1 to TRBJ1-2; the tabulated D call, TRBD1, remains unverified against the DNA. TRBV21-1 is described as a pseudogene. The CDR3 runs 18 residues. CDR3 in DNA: TGTGCCAGCAGCACCGGTTTTGTAGAGGACAGGGGTAACTATGGCTACACCTTC. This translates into CASSTGFVEDRGNYGYTF.

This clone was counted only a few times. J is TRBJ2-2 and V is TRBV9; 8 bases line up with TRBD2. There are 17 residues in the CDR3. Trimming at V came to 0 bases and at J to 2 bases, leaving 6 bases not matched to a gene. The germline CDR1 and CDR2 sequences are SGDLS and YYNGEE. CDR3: CASSVGALAVNTGELFF. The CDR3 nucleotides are TGTGCCAGCAGCGTAGGGGCACTAGCGGTCAACACCGGGGAGCTGTTTTTT.

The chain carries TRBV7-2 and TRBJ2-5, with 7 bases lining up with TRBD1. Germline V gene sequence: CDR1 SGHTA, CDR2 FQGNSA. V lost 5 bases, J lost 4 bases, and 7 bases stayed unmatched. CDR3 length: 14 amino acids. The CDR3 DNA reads TGTGCCAGCAGCGCCCGGACAGGTCGAGAGACCCAGTACTTC. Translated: CASSARTGRETQYF.

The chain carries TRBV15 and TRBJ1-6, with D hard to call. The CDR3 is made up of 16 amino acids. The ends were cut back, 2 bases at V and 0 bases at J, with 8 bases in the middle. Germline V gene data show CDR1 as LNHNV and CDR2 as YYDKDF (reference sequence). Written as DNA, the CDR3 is TGTGCCACCAGCAGATATAGCAGCTCCTATAATTCACCCCTCCACTTT. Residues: CATSRYSSSYNSPLHF.

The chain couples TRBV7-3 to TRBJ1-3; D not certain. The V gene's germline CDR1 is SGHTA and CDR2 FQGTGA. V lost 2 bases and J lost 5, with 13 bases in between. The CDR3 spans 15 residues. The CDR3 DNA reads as TGTGCCAGCAGCTTAGGGCAGACGTTAAGAAACACCATATATTTT. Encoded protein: CASSLGQTLRNTIYF.

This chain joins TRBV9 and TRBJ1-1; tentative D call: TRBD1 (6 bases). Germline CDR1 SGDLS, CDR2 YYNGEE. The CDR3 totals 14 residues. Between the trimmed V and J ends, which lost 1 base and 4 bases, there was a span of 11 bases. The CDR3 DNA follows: TGTGCCAGCAGCGTAACTCTCAGGGGCACTGAAGCTTTCTTT. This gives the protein CASSVTLRGTEAFF.

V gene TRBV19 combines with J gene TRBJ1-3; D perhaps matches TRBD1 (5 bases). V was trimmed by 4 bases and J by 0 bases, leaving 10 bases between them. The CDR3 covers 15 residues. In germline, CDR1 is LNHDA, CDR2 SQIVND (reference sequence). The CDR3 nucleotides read TGTGCCAGTAGTAACCGGGACCCCTCTGGAAACACCATATATTTT. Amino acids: CASSNRDPSGNTIYF.

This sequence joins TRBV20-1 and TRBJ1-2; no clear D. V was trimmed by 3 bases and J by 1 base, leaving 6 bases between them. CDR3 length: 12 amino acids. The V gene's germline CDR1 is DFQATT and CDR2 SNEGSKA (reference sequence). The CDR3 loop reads CSASNFNYGYTF. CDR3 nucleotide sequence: TGCAGTGCTAGTAACTTTAACTATGGCTACACCTTC.